This T cell receptor (beta chain) was recorded in a study of CD8+CD57+ T cells in acquired aplastic anemia (dated by TCRdb to the late 2010s). In terms of the full investigation: On average, sorted CD4+ and CD8+ cells yielded 3 to 4 ug of extracted DNA, with a range of about 0.18 to 30 ug. An average of around 10 million reads for CD4+ cells and around 11 million reads for CD8+ cells was obtained from healthy donor samples.

In the germline V gene, CDR1 corresponds to SGHTA and CDR2 to FQGTGA. Counted from cysteine to phenylalanine, this CDR3 has 15 amino acids. The read is trimmed to its CDR3 DNA, 45 bases read in frame from base 1. The junction carries 7 bases between V and J, which are trimmed by 1 base and 3 bases respectively. This clonotype was counted ten times or more. This clone's antigen is unknown. No base qualities exist here, and no much larger clone lies one base off it. The paper's findings and limits, for the study overall: Between patients and healthy controls, no significant difference in CD8+ Simpson's diversity was found (P=0.060). Although 25 to 30 CD8+ CDR3 sequences were shared by patients and controls, these sequences appeared highly expressed in patients and within the immunodominant clones of patients.

Profiling of TCR beta VDJ combinations and CDR3 sequences used genomic DNA as the template. TCR repertoire sequencing was run on an Illumina HiSeq 2000. Per the source publication's procedure: Repertoires were assessed using TRBV/TRBJ rearrangement plots, CDR3 size and DJ length profiles, and Simpson's diversity index. Whichever DNA sequence was most abundant in the deep sequencing data was defined as the immunodominant clone. CDR3 amino acid sequences were checked for sharing between subjects and were compared against published repertoires and the VDJdb database. Using fastp trimming at Q25 and MiXCR clonotype assembly, TCRdb reanalyzed the public sequencing data and kept in-frame beta chains. CDR3 protein duplicates are merged, each entry listing the most common genes and DNA. TCRdb assigned the V and J calls; the authors' analysis was not used. The sample table holds hundreds of thousands of distinct CDR3 sequences, of which 65% to 80% were seen once. Of the sample, 3.5% to 4.5% is held by the ten largest clones.

In this study, sorted CD4+ and CD8+ T cells from the blood of healthy subjects and of severe aplastic anemia patients had their TCR repertoires deep-sequenced. Ficoll-Paque density gradient centrifugation was used to isolate peripheral blood mononuclear cells. CD4+ and CD8+ T cells were sorted by FACS or magnetic beads before DNA extraction. The chain is assembled from TRBV7-3 and TRBJ1-6, and TRBD1 may be the D gene, going by 5 matching bases. The material sequenced was sorted CD4+, CD8+, or CD8+CD57+ T cells (not recorded which) from PBMCs. This clonotype was sampled from a human donor in good health, serving as a control. The nucleotide sequence reads TGTGCCAGCAGCTTAAGTGGGGGCTATAATTCACCCCTCCACTTT. Its coded protein is CASSLSGGYNSPLHF.